A selection of T cell receptor beta chains follows, all from one sample in a study of shared clonotypes between healthy human individuals. Produced via immunoSEQ multiplex PCR; TCRdb's table is partial and in-frame only. The sample holds about 2,500,000 clones, over 85% seen once. The specimen sequenced was naive CD4+ T cells sorted from blood. These receptors all come from a young man in good health. Each CDR3 is given with its conserved first and last residue. The D gene is left open where the match is weak. Rows give clone size only sometimes, using once, few, many, or a class for an expanded clone.

>-|TRBV19|TRBJ1-5|-
CASSMSQPQHF
TGTGCCAGTAGTATGTCCCAGCCCCAGCATTTT
>-|TRBV9|TRBJ2-7|TRBD1
CASSVETGGFEQYF
TGTGCCAGCAGCGTAGAGACAGGGGGCTTCGAGCAGTACTTC
>once|TRBV30|TRBJ2-5|-
CAWSSLQETQYF
TGTGCCTGGAGTAGCCTCCAAGAGACCCAGTACTTC
>-|TRBV27|TRBJ2-7|-
CASSSGQKQAYEQYF
TGTGCCAGCAGTTCAGGACAGAAACAAGCCTACGAGCAGTACTTC
>-|TRBV30|TRBJ2-7|-
CAWSVLRYEQYF
TGTGCCTGGAGTGTACTGCGTTACGAGCAGTACTTC
>-|TRBV4-3|TRBJ2-3|-
CASSPYRDPEADTQYF
TGCGCCAGCAGCCCATACCGGGACCCCGAGGCAGATACGCAGTATTTT
>few|TRBV19|TRBJ1-1|-
CASRDDRLNTEAFF
TGTGCCAGCAGAGATGACCGGCTGAACACTGAAGCTTTCTTT
>-|TRBV6-5|TRBJ1-5|TRBD1
CASSYPGGGNQPQHF
TGTGCCAGCAGTTACCCAGGGGGCGGCAATCAGCCCCAGCATTTT
>-|TRBV2|TRBJ2-5|TRBD2
CASSEAASGGQTQYF
TGTGCCAGCAGTGAAGCGGCTAGCGGGGGCCAGACCCAGTACTTC
>-|TRBV6-1|TRBJ1-6|-
CASNGGNSPLHF
TGTGCCAGCAATGGAGGTAATTCACCCCTCCACTTT
>-|TRBV2|TRBJ2-7|TRBD1
CASRQGIDYEQYF
TGTGCCAGCAGACAGGGGATCGACTACGAGCAGTACTTC
>-|TRBV5-6|TRBJ2-7|TRBD1
CASSTGQGWYEQYF
TGTGCCAGCAGCACCGGACAGGGCTGGTACGAGCAGTACTTC
>few|TRBV2|TRBJ2-2|-
CASSERRLVSGELFF
TGTGCCAGCAGTGAGAGAAGACTAGTCAGCGGGGAGCTGTTTTTT
>-|TRBV4-3|TRBJ2-3|-
CASSQDPGTDTQYF
TGCGCCAGCAGCCAAGATCCGGGAACAGATACGCAGTATTTT
>-|TRBV5-1|TRBJ2-7|TRBD1
CASRDSNSYEQYF
TGCGCCAGCCGGGACAGTAACTCCTACGAGCAGTACTTC
>-|TRBV5-3|TRBJ1-3|-
CARSLSAFSGNTIYF
TGTGCCAGAAGCTTAAGTGCCTTTTCGGGAAACACCATATATTTT
>-|TRBV5-1|TRBJ1-4|TRBD1
CASSFGTATTNEKLFF
TGCGCCAGCAGTTTCGGGACAGCCACAACTAATGAAAAACTGTTTTTT
>-|TRBV4-2|TRBJ2-2|TRBD2
CASSQVGRGLLAGRNTGELFF
TGTGCCAGCAGCCAAGTGGGGAGGGGTCTACTAGCGGGGAGGAACACCGGGGAGCTGTTTTTT
>-|TRBV4-1|TRBJ1-2|TRBD1
CASRERTGPSAGYTF
TGCGCCAGCAGAGAGAGGACAGGGCCAAGTGCCGGCTACACCTTC
>-|TRBV10-2|TRBJ1-1|-
CASSEWQGNTEAFF
TGCGCCAGCAGTGAGTGGCAGGGGAACACTGAAGCTTTCTTT
>-|TRBV6-1|TRBJ1-2|TRBD1
CASMGQEDYGYTF
TGTGCCAGCATGGGACAGGAGGACTATGGCTACACCTTC
>-|TRBV7-3|TRBJ2-5|TRBD1
CASSFSPVLGGESETQYF
TGTGCCAGCAGCTTTTCCCCCGTTTTAGGGGGCGAGTCGGAGACCCAGTACTTC
>-|TRBV21-1|TRBJ2-5|-
CASSTSGFQETQYF
TGTGCCAGCAGCACTAGCGGGTTCCAAGAGACCCAGTACTTC
>-|TRBV5-8|TRBJ2-2|TRBD2
CASSSIAGAALPNTGELFF
TGTGCCAGCAGCTCTATAGCGGGAGCGGCCCTTCCTAACACCGGGGAGCTGTTTTTT
>-|TRBV28|TRBJ2-1|-
CASSLRRWNEQFF
TGTGCCAGCAGTTTAAGACGTTGGAATGAGCAGTTCTTC
>-|TRBV5-1|TRBJ2-1|TRBD2
CASSFSGSSYNEQFF
TGCGCCAGCAGCTTTAGCGGGAGCTCCTACAATGAGCAGTTCTTC
>-|TRBV18|TRBJ2-7|-
CASSFRGSPGGDEQYF
TGTGCCAGCTCGTTCCGAGGGAGCCCCGGGGGAGACGAGCAGTACTTC
>-|TRBV9|TRBJ2-5|TRBD2
CASSERASGGARETQYF
TGTGCCAGCAGCGAAAGGGCTAGCGGGGGGGCCAGGGAGACCCAGTACTTC
>-|TRBV5-1|TRBJ2-5|-
CASSYYGGSETQYF
TGCGCCAGCAGCTATTACGGGGGAAGTGAGACCCAGTACTTC
>-|TRBV6-6|TRBJ2-6|-
CASSSSANVLTF
TGTGCCAGCAGTTCTAGTGCCAACGTCCTGACTTTC
>-|TRBV11-2|TRBJ2-5|-
CASSLGTGRETQYF
TGTGCCAGCAGCTTAGGGACGGGGAGGGAGACCCAGTACTTC
>-|TRBV5-1|TRBJ1-3|-
CASSLGGSGNTIYF
TGCGCCAGCAGCTTGGGGGGTTCTGGAAACACCATATATTTT
>-|TRBV27|TRBJ1-4|TRBD1
CASSLSQGAIGTNEKLFF
TGTGCCAGCAGTTTATCACAGGGGGCGATAGGGACTAATGAAAAACTGTTTTTT
>few|TRBV5-4|TRBJ1-2|-
CASSLVDNRLQLTF
TGTGCCAGCAGCTTGGTGGACAACCGCCTACAGTTGACCTTC
>-|TRBV19|TRBJ2-1|-
CASSPPGGNEQFF
TGTGCCAGTAGTCCTCCGGGCGGCAATGAGCAGTTCTTC
>-|TRBV5-1|TRBJ2-3|TRBD2
CASSPLAGDSTDTQYF
TGCGCCAGCAGCCCACTAGCGGGTGATAGCACAGATACGCAGTATTTT
>-|TRBV21-1|TRBJ1-4|-
CASSPGTKEEKLFF
TGTGCCAGCAGCCCCGGGACCAAGGAGGAAAAACTGTTTTTT
>-|TRBV7-6|TRBJ1-3|TRBD1
CASSLGGQFSGNTIYF
TGTGCCAGCAGCTTGGGGGGACAGTTCTCTGGAAACACCATATATTTT
>-|TRBV2|TRBJ2-3|TRBD2
CASSAGTSGGADTQYF
TGTGCCAGCAGTGCCGGGACTAGCGGGGGGGCAGATACGCAGTATTTT
>-|TRBV7-2|TRBJ1-1|-
CASSPPLRGEAFF
TGTGCCAGCAGCCCTCCCCTACGCGGTGAAGCTTTCTTT
>-|TRBV5-6|TRBJ2-3|-
CASSQGGTQYF
TGTGCCAGCAGCCAGGGAGGCACGCAGTATTTT
>-|TRBV7-9|TRBJ2-5|-
CASSSGTGIQETQYF
TGTGCCAGCAGCAGCGGGACAGGTATCCAAGAGACCCAGTACTTC
>-|TRBV9|TRBJ1-1|-
CASSRRSDGGDTEAFF
TGTGCCAGCAGCCGAAGGTCGGACGGCGGGGACACTGAAGCTTTCTTT